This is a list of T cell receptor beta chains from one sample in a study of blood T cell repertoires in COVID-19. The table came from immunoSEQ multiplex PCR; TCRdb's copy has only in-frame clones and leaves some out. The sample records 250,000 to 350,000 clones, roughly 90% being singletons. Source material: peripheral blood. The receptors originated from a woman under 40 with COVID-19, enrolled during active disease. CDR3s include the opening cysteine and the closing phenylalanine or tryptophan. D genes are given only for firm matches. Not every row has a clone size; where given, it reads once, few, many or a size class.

TGTGCCAGCAGCCAGGGGACTAGCGGGAGCTCCTACGAGCAGTACTTC,CASSQGTSGSSYEQYF,TRBV7-8,TRBJ2-7,.,TRBD2
TGTGCCACCGGGGGGAACTACGAGCAGTACTTC,CATGGNYEQYF,TRBV10-3,TRBJ2-7,.,TRBD2
TGTGCCAGCAGCCCTCCGACTAGCGGGATGGAGACCCAGTACTTC,CASSPPTSGMETQYF,TRBV9,TRBJ2-5,.,TRBD2
TGTGCCAGCAGCCCGACTAGAATGGTCAATGAGCAGTTCTTC,CASSPTRMVNEQFF,TRBV7-9,TRBJ2-1,few,.
TGCGCCAGCAGCACGGGTGGGAGGACACGAGTCTATGGCTACACCTTC,CASSTGGRTRVYGYTF,TRBV5-1,TRBJ1-2,.,.
TGTGCCAGCAGCTTAGCGGGAGGCAGCCAAGAGACCCAGTACTTC,CASSLAGGSQETQYF,TRBV7-3,TRBJ2-5,.,TRBD2
TGTGCCAGCAGCGTAGGGACAGGCTATGGCTACACCTTC,CASSVGTGYGYTF,TRBV14,TRBJ1-2,.,TRBD1
TGTGCCACCAGTGATTTTGGGACTAGCAACACCGGGGAGCTGTTTTTT,CATSDFGTSNTGELFF,TRBV24-1,TRBJ2-2,.,TRBD2
TGCGCCAGCAGTTTGGGAACCAGGGCGGATGGCTACACCTTC,CASSLGTRADGYTF,TRBV5-1,TRBJ1-2,.,.
TGTGCCAGCAGTGAAGAAGGCGGGATTGGGACACCCCTCCACTTT,CASSEEGGIGTPLHF,TRBV6-4,TRBJ1-6,few,.
TGTGCCAGCAGTTACAGGGGTATGTACGAGCAGTACTTC,CASSYRGMYEQYF,TRBV28,TRBJ2-7,.,TRBD1
TGTGCCAGCAGCCAAGCCTTTCGGTCCGCCGGGGCCAACGTCCTGACTTTC,CASSQAFRSAGANVLTF,TRBV3-1/TRBV3-2,TRBJ2-6,.,.
TGTGCCAGCAGCTTAACTAGCGCCTCCTACGAGCAGTACTTC,CASSLTSASYEQYF,TRBV11-2,TRBJ2-7,.,TRBD2
TGTGCCAGTAGTACCGGGACTCCCGAGGAAGAAAAACTGTTTTTT,CASSTGTPEEEKLFF,TRBV19,TRBJ1-4,.,.
TGTGCCAGCAGCCTCGGGACAGCGAATGAAGCTTTCTTT,CASSLGTANEAFF,TRBV12-3/TRBV12-4,TRBJ1-1,.,TRBD1
TGTGCCAGCAGTGCAGACCGGGACAGGGGAGACGAGCAGTACTTC,CASSADRDRGDEQYF,TRBV28,TRBJ2-7,few,TRBD1
TGTGCCAGCAGTTCTGGACAGTACCCTAACTATGGCTACACCTTC,CASSSGQYPNYGYTF,TRBV2,TRBJ1-2,once,.
TGTGCCAGCAGTGATTCCGCGGGGAGGTCTGGAAACACCATATATTTT,CASSDSAGRSGNTIYF,TRBV2,TRBJ1-3,.,.
TGTGCCAGCAGCGTAGAGGGGTATAACTATGGCTACACCTTC,CASSVEGYNYGYTF,TRBV9,TRBJ1-2,.,.
TGTGCCAGCAGGGGGGAGGGGAACTATGGCTACACCTTC,CASRGEGNYGYTF,TRBV12-3/TRBV12-4,TRBJ1-2,.,.
TGTGCCAGCACAACAGGGAATCAAAACATTCAGTACTTC,CASTTGNQNIQYF,TRBV6-5,TRBJ2-4,.,.
TGTGCCAGTGGACTGATCAATCAGCCCCAGCATTTT,CASGLINQPQHF,TRBV19,TRBJ1-5,.,.
TGTGCCAGCAGGTCTACAGGGTTTTCGGGCTACACCTTC,CASRSTGFSGYTF,TRBV27,TRBJ1-2,.,.
TGTGCCAGCAGCTTCGGAGGGGAATACAATGAGCAGTTCTTC,CASSFGGEYNEQFF,TRBV7-9,TRBJ2-1,.,.
TGTGCCAGCCTCCGGGGAAATCAGCCCCAGCATTTT,CASLRGNQPQHF,TRBV28,TRBJ1-5,.,.
TGTGCCAGCAGCCGAGGGACAGTTGAAGCTTTCTTT,CASSRGTVEAFF,TRBV6-5,TRBJ1-1,few,TRBD1
TGTGCCTCAAAATTCCGGGACATCTCTTTACCTAACTACGAGCAGTACTTC,CASKFRDISLPNYEQYF,TRBV19,TRBJ2-7,.,.
TGTGCCAGCACCGTGCACCCCTTACAGGGGACTGATTCACCCCTCCACTTT,CASTVHPLQGTDSPLHF,TRBV2,TRBJ1-6,.,TRBD1
TGTGCCAGCAGCTTGGATATAAGACAGGGTTCGGGGGAGCTGTTTTTT,CASSLDIRQGSGELFF,TRBV5-6,TRBJ2-2,few,TRBD1
TGTGCCAGCTCACCGGACAGTCACCCAACTAATGAAAAACTGTTTTTT,CASSPDSHPTNEKLFF,TRBV18,TRBJ1-4,.,.
TGCGCCAGCAGTCAAATATTAGGACAGGGGTTCTACGAGCAGTACTTC,CASSQILGQGFYEQYF,TRBV23-1,TRBJ2-7,.,TRBD1
TGTGCCAGCAGCTTAGGCGGGGATGATGAGACCCAGTACTTC,CASSLGGDDETQYF,TRBV11-3,TRBJ2-5,.,.
TGTGCCAGCAGACGGGCGGCAAGGGGCGATCAGCCCCAGCATTTT,CASRRAARGDQPQHF,TRBV6-5,TRBJ1-5,.,.
TGCAGCGTGCGGGACCTTGAGGGCAATCAGCCCCAGCATTTT,CSVRDLEGNQPQHF,TRBV29-1,TRBJ1-5,.,.
TGTGCCAGCAGCTTATTTGAGGGAGGGGTAAAAAACATTCAGTACTTC,CASSLFEGGVKNIQYF,TRBV7-2,TRBJ2-4,.,TRBD2
TGTGCCAGCAGCAGGACTAGCCCCGGGGAGCTGTTTTTT,CASSRTSPGELFF,TRBV6-5,TRBJ2-2,.,TRBD2
TGTGCCAGCAGTCAGACTACTGAAGCTTTCTTT,CASSQTTEAFF,TRBV12-3/TRBV12-4,TRBJ1-1,.,.
TGTGCCAGTAGTATAGATCCGCGGCAGCGCCTAGGTGGCTACACCTTC,CASSIDPRQRLGGYTF,TRBV19,TRBJ1-2,.,.
TGTGCCAGCAGCGATAGTACTAACTATGGCTACACCTTC,CASSDSTNYGYTF,TRBV6-5,TRBJ1-2,once,.
TGTGCCAGCAGCCCCAACTCAGACAGGGGGCATGAAAAACTGTTTTTT,CASSPNSDRGHEKLFF,TRBV27,TRBJ1-4,.,TRBD1